This T cell receptor beta chain was found in a study of shared clonotypes between healthy human individuals. A word on this clone: The antigen remains undetermined.

CD8 cells regarded as naive lacked CD45RO, were positively chosen for CCR7, and omitted terminally differentiated effector memory CD45RA+ cells. Donors comprised healthy HIV-negative adults lacking recent acute infections or vaccinations. Study outcomes and limitations: Clonotypes shared by all four donors outscored non-shared clonotypes in generation probability. The sharing of 4% to 5.5% of naive CD4 clonotypes was seen across a few donors. Only blood underwent sampling, and tissue repertoires likely differ.

CDR1 and CDR2 from the germline V gene are GTSNPN and SVGIG (reference sequence). V dropped 8 bases and J dropped 4 bases, with 17 bases sitting between them. This CDR3 region has 14 residues. Sequenced by immunoSEQ multiplex PCR; TCRdb stores in-frame clones only, minus some. The data hold 1.5 million to 2.5 million clones, with roughly 95% observed a single time. Material: naive CD8+ T cells sorted from blood. The origin of this receptor is a man aged 18 to 30 in good health. V is TRBV30 and J is TRBJ1-4, with no clear D. The CDR3 spells CAREAVGLNEKLFF. As DNA, the CDR3 is TGTGCCCGAGAGGCTGTGGGCCTTAATGAAAAACTGTTTTTT.